This T cell receptor beta chain was sequenced in a study of spatial heterogeneity in lung cancer. Study-wide context: Where available, sequencing covered follow-up PBMC samples, taken at a median of approximately 2 years after resection. Sequencing consistently turned up more beta-chain sequences than alpha-chain sequences.

In the case of this clonotype: Its antigen is currently unknown.

General study results and limits: Detection of ubiquitous tumor TCRs in blood was higher at resection than follow-up.

TCRdb passed the 5' RACE reads through MiXCR, listing each CDR3 protein once. The top ten hold under 8.5% of the sample, which has about 43,000 distinct CDR3 sequences, approximately 22% seen once. Regarding time point: blood at routine non-recurrence follow-up after resection. Sequencing covered unsorted whole RNA taken from tumor, nontumor lung or frozen PBMC. This clonotype was sampled from a female donor with early-stage non-small cell lung cancer. The sample consisted of PBMCs, taken at follow-up.

As DNA, the CDR3 is TGTGCCACAACTCAGGGGGCGGCTACAGATACGCAGTATTTT. Amino acids: CATTQGAATDTQYF. The chain links TRBV6-1 to TRBJ2-3; 8 nucleotides align to TRBD1. The CDR3 consists of 14 residues. The germline CDR1 and CDR2 sequences are MNHNS and SASEGT. The junction had 9 bases not matched to a gene; V was cut back by 10 bases and J by 3 bases.